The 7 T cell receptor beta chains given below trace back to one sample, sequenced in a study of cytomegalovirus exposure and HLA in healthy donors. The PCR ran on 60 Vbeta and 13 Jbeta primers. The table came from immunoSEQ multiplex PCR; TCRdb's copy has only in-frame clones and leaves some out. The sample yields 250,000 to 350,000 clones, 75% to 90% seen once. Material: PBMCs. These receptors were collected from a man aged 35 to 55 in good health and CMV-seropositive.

The CDR3 nucleotides are TGTGCCAGCAGTTTCCCCCCACCGGGACAGGGTCCCTACGAGCAGTACTTC. This encodes CASSFPPPGQGPYEQYF. The chain couples TRBV28 to TRBJ2-7, with 9 bases identical to TRBD1. CDR1 is MDHEN and CDR2 is SYDVKM in the germline V gene. The CDR3 loop spans 17 amino acids. Trimming took 3 bases from V and 2 from J; bases not matched to a gene: 11.

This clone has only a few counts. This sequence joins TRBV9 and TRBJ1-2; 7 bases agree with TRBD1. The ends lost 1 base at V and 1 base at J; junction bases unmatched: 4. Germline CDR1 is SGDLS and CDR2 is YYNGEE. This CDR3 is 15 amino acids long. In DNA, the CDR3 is TGTGCCAGCAGCGTATCGTGGGACAGTAACTATGGCTACACCTTC. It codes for CASSVSWDSNYGYTF.

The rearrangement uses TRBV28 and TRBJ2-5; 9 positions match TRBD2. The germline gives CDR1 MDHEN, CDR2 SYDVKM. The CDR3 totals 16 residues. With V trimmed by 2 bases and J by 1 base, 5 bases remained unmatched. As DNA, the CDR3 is TGTGCCAGCAGTTTAGGAGGAGCGGGGGGCCAAGAGACCCAGTACTTC. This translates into CASSLGGAGGQETQYF.

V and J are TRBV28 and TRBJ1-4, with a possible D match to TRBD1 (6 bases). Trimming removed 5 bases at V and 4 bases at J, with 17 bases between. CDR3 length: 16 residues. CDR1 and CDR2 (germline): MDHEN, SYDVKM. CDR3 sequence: CASSPTGRGGNEKLFF. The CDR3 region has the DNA TGTGCCAGCAGTCCCACCGGGAGGGGGGGTAATGAAAAACTGTTTTTT.

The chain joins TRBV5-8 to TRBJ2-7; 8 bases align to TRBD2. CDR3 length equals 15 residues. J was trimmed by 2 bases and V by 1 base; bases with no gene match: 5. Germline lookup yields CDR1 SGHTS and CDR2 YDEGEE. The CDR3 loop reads CASSLRTSGTYEQYF. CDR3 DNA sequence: TGTGCCAGCAGCTTGCGAACTAGCGGCACCTACGAGCAGTACTTC.

The CDR3 protein is CASSQGQGAGQETQYF. The CDR3, as DNA: TGTGCCAGCAGCCAGGGACAGGGGGCAGGACAAGAGACCCAGTACTTC. The chain uses TRBV7-9 and TRBJ2-5; 12 positions agree with TRBD1. Germline V gene data show CDR1 as SEHNR and CDR2 as FQNEAQ (reference sequence). Trimming removed 5 bases from V and 2 bases from J; junction bases left unmatched: 6. CDR3 length equals 16 residues.

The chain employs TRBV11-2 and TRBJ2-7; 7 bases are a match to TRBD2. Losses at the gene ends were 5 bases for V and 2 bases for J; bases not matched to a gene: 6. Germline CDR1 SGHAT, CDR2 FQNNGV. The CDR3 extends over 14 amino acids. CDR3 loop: CASSGGLTTYEQYF. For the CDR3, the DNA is TGTGCCAGCAGCGGGGGACTAACGACCTACGAGCAGTACTTC.